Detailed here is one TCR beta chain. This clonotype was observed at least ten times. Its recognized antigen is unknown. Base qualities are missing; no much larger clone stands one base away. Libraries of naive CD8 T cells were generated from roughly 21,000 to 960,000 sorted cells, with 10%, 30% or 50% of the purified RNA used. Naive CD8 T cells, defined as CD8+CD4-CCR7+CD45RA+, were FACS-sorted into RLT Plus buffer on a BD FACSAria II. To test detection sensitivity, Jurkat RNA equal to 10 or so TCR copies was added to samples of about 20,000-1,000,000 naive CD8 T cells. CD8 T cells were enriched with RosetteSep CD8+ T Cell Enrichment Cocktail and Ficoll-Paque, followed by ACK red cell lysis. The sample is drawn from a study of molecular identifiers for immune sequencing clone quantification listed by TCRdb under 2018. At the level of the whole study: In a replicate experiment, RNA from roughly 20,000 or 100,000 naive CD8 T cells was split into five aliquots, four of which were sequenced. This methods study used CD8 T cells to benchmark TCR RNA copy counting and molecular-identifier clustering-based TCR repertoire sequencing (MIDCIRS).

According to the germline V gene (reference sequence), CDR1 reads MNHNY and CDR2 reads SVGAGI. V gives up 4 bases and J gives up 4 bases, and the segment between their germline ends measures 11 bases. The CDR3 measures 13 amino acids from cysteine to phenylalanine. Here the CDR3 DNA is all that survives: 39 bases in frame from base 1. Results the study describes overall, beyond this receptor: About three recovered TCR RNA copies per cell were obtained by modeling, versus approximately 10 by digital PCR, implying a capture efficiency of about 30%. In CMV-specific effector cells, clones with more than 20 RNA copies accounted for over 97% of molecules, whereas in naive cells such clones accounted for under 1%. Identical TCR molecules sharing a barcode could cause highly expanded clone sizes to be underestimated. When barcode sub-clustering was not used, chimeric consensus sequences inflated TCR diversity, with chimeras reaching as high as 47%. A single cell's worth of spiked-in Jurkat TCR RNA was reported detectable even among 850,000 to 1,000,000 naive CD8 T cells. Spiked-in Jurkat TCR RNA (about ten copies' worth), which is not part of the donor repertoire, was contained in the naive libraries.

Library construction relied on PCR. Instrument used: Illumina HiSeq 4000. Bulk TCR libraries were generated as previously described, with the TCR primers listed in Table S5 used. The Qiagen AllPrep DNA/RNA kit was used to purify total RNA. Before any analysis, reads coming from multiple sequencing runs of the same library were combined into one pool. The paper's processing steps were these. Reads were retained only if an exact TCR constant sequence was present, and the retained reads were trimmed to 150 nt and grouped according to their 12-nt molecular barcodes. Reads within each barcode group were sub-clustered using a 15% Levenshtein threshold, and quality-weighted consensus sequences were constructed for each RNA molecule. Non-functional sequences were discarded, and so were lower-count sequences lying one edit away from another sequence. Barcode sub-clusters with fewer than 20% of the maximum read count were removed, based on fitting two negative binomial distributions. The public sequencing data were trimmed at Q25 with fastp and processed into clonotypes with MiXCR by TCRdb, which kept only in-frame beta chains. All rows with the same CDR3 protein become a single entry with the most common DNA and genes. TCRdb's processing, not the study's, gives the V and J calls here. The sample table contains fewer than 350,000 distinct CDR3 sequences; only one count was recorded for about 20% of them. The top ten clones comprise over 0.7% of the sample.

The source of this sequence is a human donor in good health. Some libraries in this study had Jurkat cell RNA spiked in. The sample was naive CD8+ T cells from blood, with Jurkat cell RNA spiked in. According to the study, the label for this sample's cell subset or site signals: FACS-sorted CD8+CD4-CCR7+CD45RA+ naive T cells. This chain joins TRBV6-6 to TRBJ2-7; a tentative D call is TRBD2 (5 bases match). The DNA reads TGTGCCAGCAGTTCCACCGCGGGTTACGAGCAGTACTTC. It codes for CASSSTAGYEQYF.